The T cell receptor (beta chain) described here comes from a study of response to subunit inactivated influenza vaccine. Study results and caveats: There was a suggestion from the authors that each seasonal influenza vaccination recruits few new T cells.

TCRdb redid the calling of the RT-PCR reads with MiXCR, one entry per CDR3 protein. The sample consists of around 530,000 distinct CDR3 sequences, about 17% of them appearing once. The sample holds a few counts of this clonotype. Its target is not known. Trimming at V came to 2 bases and at J to 6 bases, leaving 7 bases not matched to a gene. Germline CDR1 reads MNHEY; CDR2 reads SVGAGI. The CDR3 loop spans 16 amino acids. This TCR was sampled from a man between 50 and 70 years old who received an inactivated influenza vaccine. Source: CD4+ T cells sorted from PBMCs, taken 23 to 25 months after vaccination. This chain links TRBV6-5 with TRBJ1-5, with 10 nucleotides matching TRBD1. CDR3 loop: CASSYTTGGHGQPQHF. The CDR3 DNA follows: TGTGCCAGCAGTTACACGACAGGGGGCCACGGTCAGCCCCAGCATTTT.